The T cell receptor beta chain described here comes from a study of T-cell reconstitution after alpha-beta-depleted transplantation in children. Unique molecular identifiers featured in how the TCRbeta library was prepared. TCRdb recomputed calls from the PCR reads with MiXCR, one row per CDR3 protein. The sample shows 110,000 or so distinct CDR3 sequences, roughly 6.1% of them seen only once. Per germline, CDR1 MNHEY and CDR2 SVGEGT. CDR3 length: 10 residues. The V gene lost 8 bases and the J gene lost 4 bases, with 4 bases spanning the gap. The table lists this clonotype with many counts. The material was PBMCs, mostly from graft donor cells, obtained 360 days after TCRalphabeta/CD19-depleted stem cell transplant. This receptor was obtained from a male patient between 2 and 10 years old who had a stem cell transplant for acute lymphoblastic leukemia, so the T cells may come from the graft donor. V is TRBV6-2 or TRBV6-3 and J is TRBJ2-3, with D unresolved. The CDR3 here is CASEADTQYF. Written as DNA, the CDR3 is TGTGCCAGCGAGGCAGATACGCAGTATTTT.